This T cell receptor (beta chain) was sequenced for a study of shared clonotypes between healthy human individuals. Findings of the study overall: Naive CD4 clonotype sharing across several donors was about 5%. Clonotype sharing among donors was expected to depend on sequencing depth.

V was shortened by 5 bases and J by 0 bases, with 11 bases between the two germline ends. The CDR3 contains 15 residues. The germline CDR1 and CDR2 sequences are MNHEY and SVGAGI. As regards this clone: Its antigen is still unknown.

Naive CD8 populations comprised CD45RO-negative cells positively selected for CCR7, excluding terminally differentiated effector memory CD45RA+ cells. The protocol was immunoSEQ multiplex PCR, while the TCRdb copy is restricted to in-frame clones and leaves out a portion. The table has millions of clones, approximately 94% seen once. This chain uses TRBV6-5 with TRBJ1-3, with D perhaps TRBD1 (6 bases). Sequenced material: naive CD8+ T cells sorted from blood. The source of this sequence is a man younger than 35 in good health. The CDR3, as DNA: TGTGCCAGCAGTGCAGGGGACCTCTCTGGAAACACCATATATTTT. It specifies CASSAGDLSGNTIYF.